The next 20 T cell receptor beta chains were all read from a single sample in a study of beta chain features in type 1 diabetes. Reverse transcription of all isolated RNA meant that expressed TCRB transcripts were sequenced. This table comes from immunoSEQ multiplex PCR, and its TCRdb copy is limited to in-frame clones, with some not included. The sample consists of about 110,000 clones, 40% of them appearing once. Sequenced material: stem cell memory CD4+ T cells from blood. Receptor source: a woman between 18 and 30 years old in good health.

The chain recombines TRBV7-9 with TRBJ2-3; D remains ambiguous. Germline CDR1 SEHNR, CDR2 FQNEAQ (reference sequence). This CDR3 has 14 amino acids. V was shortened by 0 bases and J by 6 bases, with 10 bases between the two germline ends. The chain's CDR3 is CASSLARRWDTQYF. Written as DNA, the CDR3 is TGTGCCAGCAGCTTAGCGAGGAGATGGGATACGCAGTATTTT.

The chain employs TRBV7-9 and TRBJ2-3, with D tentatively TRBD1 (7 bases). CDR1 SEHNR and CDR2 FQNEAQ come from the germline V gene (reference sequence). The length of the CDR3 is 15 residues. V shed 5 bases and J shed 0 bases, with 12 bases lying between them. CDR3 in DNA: TGTGCCAGCAGCCTACAGGGGAGGAGCACAGATACGCAGTATTTT. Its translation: CASSLQGRSTDTQYF.

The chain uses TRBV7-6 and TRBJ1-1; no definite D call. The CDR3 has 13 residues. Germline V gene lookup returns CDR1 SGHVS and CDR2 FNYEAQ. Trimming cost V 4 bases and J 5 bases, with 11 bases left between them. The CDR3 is CASSSTVQTEAFF. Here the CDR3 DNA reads TGTGCCAGCAGCTCCACCGTGCAGACTGAAGCTTTCTTT.

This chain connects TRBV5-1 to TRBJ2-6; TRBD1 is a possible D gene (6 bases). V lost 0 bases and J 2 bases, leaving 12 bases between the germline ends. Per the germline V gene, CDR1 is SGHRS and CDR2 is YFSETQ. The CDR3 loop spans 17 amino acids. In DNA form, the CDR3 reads TGCGCCAGCAGCTTGGACGGGGCAGGGGCTGGGGCCAACGTCCTGACTTTC. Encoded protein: CASSLDGAGAGANVLTF.

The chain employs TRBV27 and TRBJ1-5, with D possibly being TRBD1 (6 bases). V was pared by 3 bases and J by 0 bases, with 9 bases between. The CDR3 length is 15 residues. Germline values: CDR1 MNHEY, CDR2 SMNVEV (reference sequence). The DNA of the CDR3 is TGTGCCAGCAGTTTCAGGGGATATAGCAATCAGCCCCAGCATTTT. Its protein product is CASSFRGYSNQPQHF.

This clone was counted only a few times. The CDR3 region is CASSTRGRGNTEAFF. CDR3 DNA: TGCGCCAGCAGCACCCGGGGGAGAGGAAACACTGAAGCTTTCTTT. V gene TRBV5-1 combines with J gene TRBJ1-1; weak D call: TRBD1 (5 bases). V was trimmed by 4 bases and J by 2 bases, leaving 15 bases between them. Germline values: CDR1 SGHRS, CDR2 YFSETQ. This CDR3 is 15 amino acids long.

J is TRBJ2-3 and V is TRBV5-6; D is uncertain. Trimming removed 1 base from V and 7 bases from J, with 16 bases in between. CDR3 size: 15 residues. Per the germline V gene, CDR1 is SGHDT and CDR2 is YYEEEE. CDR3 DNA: TGTGCCAGCAGCTTGAGAAGAAGCCTCGCGAATACGCAGTATTTT. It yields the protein CASSLRRSLANTQYF.

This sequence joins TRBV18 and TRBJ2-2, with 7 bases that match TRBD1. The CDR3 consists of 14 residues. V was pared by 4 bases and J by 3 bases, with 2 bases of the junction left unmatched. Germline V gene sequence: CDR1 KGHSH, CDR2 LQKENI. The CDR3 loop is CASSRDSYTGELFF. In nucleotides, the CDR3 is TGTGCCAGCTCACGGGACAGCTACACCGGGGAGCTGTTTTTT. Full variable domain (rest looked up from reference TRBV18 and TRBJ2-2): NAGVMQNPRHLVRRRGQEARLRCSPMKGHSHVYWYRQLPEEGLKFMVYLQKENIIDESGMPKERFSAEFPKEGPSILRIQQVVRGDSAAYFCASSRDSYTGELFFGEGSRLTVL.

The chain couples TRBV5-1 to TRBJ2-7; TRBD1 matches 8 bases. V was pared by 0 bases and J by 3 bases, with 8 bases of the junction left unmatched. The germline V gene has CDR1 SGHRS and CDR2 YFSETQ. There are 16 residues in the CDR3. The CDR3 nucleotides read TGCGCCAGCAGCTTGGGGGCAGGGGGCAAGTTCTACGAGCAGTACTTC. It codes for CASSLGAGGKFYEQYF.

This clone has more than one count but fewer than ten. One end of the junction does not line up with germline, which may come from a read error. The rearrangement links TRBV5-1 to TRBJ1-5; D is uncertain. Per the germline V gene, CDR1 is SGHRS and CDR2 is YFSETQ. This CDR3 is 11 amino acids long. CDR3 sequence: CASSLGSIAKF. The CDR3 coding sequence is TGCGCCAGCAGCTTGGGGTCTATTGCAAAATTT. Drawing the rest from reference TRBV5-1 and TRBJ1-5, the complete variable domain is KAGVTQTPRYLIKTRGQQVTLSCSPISGHRSVSWYQQTPGQGLQFLFEYFSETQRNKGNFPGRFSGRQFSNSRSEMNVSTLELGDSALYLCASSLGSIAKFGDGTRLSIL.

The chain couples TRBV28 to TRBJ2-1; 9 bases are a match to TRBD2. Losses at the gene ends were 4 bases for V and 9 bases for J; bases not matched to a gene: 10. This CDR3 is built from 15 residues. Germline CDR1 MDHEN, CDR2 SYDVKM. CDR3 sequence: CASSSPGLARIEQFF. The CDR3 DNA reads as TGTGCCAGCAGTTCGCCGGGACTAGCAAGGATTGAGCAGTTCTTC.

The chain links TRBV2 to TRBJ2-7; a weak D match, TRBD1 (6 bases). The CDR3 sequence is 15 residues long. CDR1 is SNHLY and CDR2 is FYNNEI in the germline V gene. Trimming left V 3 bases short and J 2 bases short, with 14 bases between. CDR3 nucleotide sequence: TGTGCCAGCAGTGAGGGGCAGGGGCGAACCTACGAGCAGTACTTC. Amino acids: CASSEGQGRTYEQYF.

The chain's CDR3 is CASGLVPGGNEQFF. The CDR3 nucleotides are TGTGCTAGTGGTTTGGTACCCGGGGGCAATGAGCAGTTCTTC. The rearrangement links TRBV12-5 to TRBJ2-1; maybe TRBD2 (6 bases). V lost 0 bases and J lost 6, with 9 bases in between. This CDR3 is 14 amino acids long. The germline V gene encodes CDR1 LGHNT and CDR2 FRNRAP.

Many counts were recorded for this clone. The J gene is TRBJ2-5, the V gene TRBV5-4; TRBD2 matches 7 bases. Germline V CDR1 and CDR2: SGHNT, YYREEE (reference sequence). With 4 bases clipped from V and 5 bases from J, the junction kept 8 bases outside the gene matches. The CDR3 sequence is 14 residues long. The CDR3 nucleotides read TGTGCCAGCAGCCTGGGGAGGGCACAGGAGACCCAGTACTTC. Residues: CASSLGRAQETQYF.

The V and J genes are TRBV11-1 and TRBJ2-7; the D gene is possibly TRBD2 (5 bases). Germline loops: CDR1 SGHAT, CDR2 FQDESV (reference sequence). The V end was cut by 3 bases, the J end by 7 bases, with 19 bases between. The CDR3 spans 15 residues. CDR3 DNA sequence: TGTGCCAGCAGCTTGTCTGGACTTACCCTCACGGAGCAGTACTTC. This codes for CASSLSGLTLTEQYF.

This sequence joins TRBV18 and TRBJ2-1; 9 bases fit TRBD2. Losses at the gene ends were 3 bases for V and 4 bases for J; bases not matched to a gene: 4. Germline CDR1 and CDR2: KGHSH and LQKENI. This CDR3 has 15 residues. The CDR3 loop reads CASSPGTSRYNEQFF. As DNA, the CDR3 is TGTGCCAGCTCACCTGGGACTAGCAGATACAATGAGCAGTTCTTC.

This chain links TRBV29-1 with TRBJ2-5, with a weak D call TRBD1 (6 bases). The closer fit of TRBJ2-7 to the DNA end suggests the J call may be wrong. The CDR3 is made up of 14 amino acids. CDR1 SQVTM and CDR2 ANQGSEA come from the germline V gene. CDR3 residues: CSVEPQGKVGEQYF. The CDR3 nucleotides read TGCAGCGTTGAACCCCAGGGGAAGGTCGGCGAGCAGTACTTC.

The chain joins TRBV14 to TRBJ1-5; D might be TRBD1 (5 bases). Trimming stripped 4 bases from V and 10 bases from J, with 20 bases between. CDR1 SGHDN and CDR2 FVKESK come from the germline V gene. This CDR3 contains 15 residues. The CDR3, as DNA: TGTGCCAGCAGCCCAAGTATTCACAGGCGCGGACCCCAGCATTTT. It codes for CASSPSIHRRGPQHF.

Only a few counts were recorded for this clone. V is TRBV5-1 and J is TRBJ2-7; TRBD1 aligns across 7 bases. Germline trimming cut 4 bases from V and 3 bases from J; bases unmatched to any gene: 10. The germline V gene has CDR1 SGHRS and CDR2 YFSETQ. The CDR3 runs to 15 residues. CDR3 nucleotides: TGCGCCAGCAGCGCGATGGTCGACAGGGTCTACGAGCAGTACTTC. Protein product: CASSAMVDRVYEQYF. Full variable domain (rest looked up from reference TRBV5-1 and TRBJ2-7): KAGVTQTPRYLIKTRGQQVTLSCSPISGHRSVSWYQQTPGQGLQFLFEYFSETQRNKGNFPGRFSGRQFSNSRSEMNVSTLELGDSALYLCASSAMVDRVYEQYFGPGTRLTVT.

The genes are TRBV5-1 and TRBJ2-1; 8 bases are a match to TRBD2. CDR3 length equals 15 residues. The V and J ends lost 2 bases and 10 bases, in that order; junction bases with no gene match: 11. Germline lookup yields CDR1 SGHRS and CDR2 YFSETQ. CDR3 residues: CASSFSGGHFWEQFF. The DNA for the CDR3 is TGCGCCAGCAGCTTTTCGGGAGGGCACTTTTGGGAGCAGTTCTTC.